These 29 T cell receptor beta chains came from one sample sequenced in a study of blood T cell repertoires in COVID-19. Only in-frame clones appear in the TCRdb table, and some are missing; sequencing was by immunoSEQ multiplex PCR. The table shows over 100,000 clones, with 65% to 90% occurring only once. Sequenced sample: peripheral blood. All receptors derive from a man at least 80 years old with acute or convalescent COVID-19.

This clone has more than one count but fewer than ten. The chain uses TRBV7-8 and TRBJ2-1, with D possibly matching TRBD2 (5 bases). The CDR3 totals 15 residues. V was trimmed by 3 bases and J by 9 bases, leaving 18 bases between them. Germline V lookup: CDR1 SGHVS, CDR2 FQNEAQ. The CDR3: CASSFAPTPAAEQFF. The CDR3 DNA follows: TGTGCCAGCAGCTTTGCCCCAACCCCAGCGGCTGAGCAGTTCTTC.

J is TRBJ2-7 and V is TRBV6-6; D possibly corresponds to TRBD2 (6 bases). Trimming shortened V by 7 bases and J by 3 bases, and 13 bases separated the two germline ends. The germline V gene encodes CDR1 MNHNY and CDR2 SVGAGI (reference sequence). The CDR3 contains 13 residues. The CDR3 is CASTLLGGYEQYF. The CDR3 DNA reads as TGTGCCAGCACTCTCCTCGGGGGCTACGAGCAGTACTTC.

J is TRBJ2-7 and V is TRBV5-1, with D tentatively TRBD1 (5 bases). CDR3 length: 13 residues. V lost 4 bases, J lost 0 bases, and 8 bases lay in between. The germline CDR1 and CDR2 sequences are SGHRS and YFSETQ. CDR3 sequence reads: CASSQGSSYEQYF. DNA of the CDR3: TGCGCCAGCAGCCAGGGCAGCTCCTACGAGCAGTACTTC.

This rearrangement joins TRBV20-1 to TRBJ2-1, with 11 positions matching TRBD2. V was pared by 5 bases and J by 3 bases, with 3 bases of the junction left unmatched. The CDR3 totals 14 residues. Per the germline V gene, CDR1 is DFQATT and CDR2 is SNEGSKA (reference sequence). The CDR3 region has the DNA TGCAGTGCTCGTGGACTAGCGGGCTACAATGAGCAGTTCTTC. Amino acid sequence: CSARGLAGYNEQFF.

The chain combines TRBV18 with TRBJ2-1; D is ambiguous. CDR1 is KGHSH, CDR2 LQKENI, per germline. This CDR3 has 15 residues. Trimming took 0 bases from V and 7 from J, leaving 13 bases between them. Written as DNA, the CDR3 is TGTGCCAGCTCACCACCGATGCGCCCCGGGAATGAGCAGTTCTTC. It specifies CASSPPMRPGNEQFF.

The chain carries TRBV7-9 and TRBJ1-2, with 7 nucleotides matching TRBD1. The V gene's germline CDR1 is SEHNR and CDR2 FQNEAQ (reference sequence). After removal of 4 bases from V and 3 bases from J, the junction contained 5 bases not matched to a gene. The length of the CDR3 is 14 residues. CDR3 region: CASSSVQGYYGYTF. The CDR3 DNA reads TGTGCCAGCAGCTCCGTACAGGGGTACTATGGCTACACCTTC.

The genes are TRBV28 and TRBJ1-1; D remains ambiguous. Germline lookup yields CDR1 MDHEN and CDR2 SYDVKM. The CDR3 contains 13 residues. Trimming removed 6 bases at V and 1 base at J, with 9 bases between. CDR3 sequence reads: CASRTHANTEAFF. The CDR3 region has the DNA TGTGCCAGCAGAACACACGCGAACACTGAAGCTTTCTTT.

The CDR3 region has the DNA TGTGCCAGCAGTTACTCGGCGCAGGCGAACACTGAAGCTTTCTTT. It specifies CASSYSAQANTEAFF. The chain is built from TRBV6-5 and TRBJ1-1; D is ambiguous. Germline CDR1 MNHEY, CDR2 SVGAGI. This CDR3 region has 15 residues. V dropped 0 bases and J dropped 1 base, with 9 bases sitting between them.

V usage is TRBV11-2 and J usage is TRBJ1-5, with a tentative D call TRBD1 (6 bases). V lost 4 bases and J lost 5, with 15 bases in between. From germline, CDR1 is SGHAT and CDR2 FQNNGV. This CDR3 comprises 15 residues. In DNA, the CDR3 is TGTGCCAGCAGCTCTGGGACAATCGGGGATCAGCCCCAGCATTTT. It is translated as CASSSGTIGDQPQHF.

The DNA for the CDR3 is TGTGCCATCAGTGAGGGGGCCGTGGGGGGTTTCTTT. The encoded protein is CAISEGAVGGFF. The rearrangement links TRBV10-3 to TRBJ1-1; the D gene is possibly TRBD1 (5 bases). The CDR3 covers 12 residues. CDR1 ENHRY and CDR2 SYGVKD come from the germline V gene. Trimming stripped 2 bases from V and 13 bases from J, with 14 bases between.

The genes are TRBV6-5 and TRBJ1-5; possible D gene TRBD1, 6 bases. Germline V CDR1 and CDR2: MNHEY, SVGAGI. The CDR3 runs to 14 residues. With 5 bases removed from V and 4 bases from J, the gap between germline ends came to 12 bases. Written as DNA, the CDR3 is TGTGCCAGCAGTCCATACAGGGATAATCAGCCCCAGCATTTT. Translated, it gives CASSPYRDNQPQHF.

The genes are TRBV2 and TRBJ1-6, with 9 bases aligning to TRBD1. The V segment lost 7 bases and the J segment 9 bases; nucleotides outside the gene matches: 10. This CDR3 is built from 15 residues. The germline V gene encodes CDR1 SNHLY and CDR2 FYNNEI. The DNA of the CDR3 is TGTGCCAGCACCCCCGCCGGGACAGGGCCTTCACCCCTCCACTTT. It codes for CASTPAGTGPSPLHF.

The chain is built from TRBV30 and TRBJ1-6, with a possible D match to TRBD1 (6 bases). CDR3 length: 15 amino acids. The germline gives CDR1 GTSNPN, CDR2 SVGIG (reference sequence). Trimming took 0 bases from V and 10 from J, leaving 16 bases between them. CDR3 sequence reads: CAWSVHQGQQSPLHF. CDR3 sequence (DNA): TGTGCCTGGAGTGTACATCAGGGACAACAATCACCCCTCCACTTT.

This chain connects TRBV5-6 to TRBJ1-5; 10 nucleotides align to TRBD1. The CDR3 totals 16 residues. Germline CDR1 reads SGHDT; CDR2 reads YYEEEE. J lost 0 bases, V lost 4 bases, and 4 bases had no gene match. The CDR3 loop reads CASSRDRGNSNQPQHF. In DNA form, the CDR3 reads TGTGCCAGCAGCCGGGACAGGGGTAATAGCAATCAGCCCCAGCATTTT.

The chain is built from TRBV28 and TRBJ2-7, with 9 bases aligning to TRBD1. The junction had 16 bases not matched to a gene; V was cut back by 5 bases and J by 11 bases. The CDR3 totals 15 residues. Germline CDR1 MDHEN, CDR2 SYDVKM. For the CDR3, the DNA is TGTGCCAGCAGTCCAAGACAGGGGGATACCACCATTAAGTACTTC. This sequence encodes CASSPRQGDTTIKYF. The full variable domain, with the rest looked up from reference TRBV28 and TRBJ2-7, is DVKVTQSSRYLVKRTGEKVFLECVQDMDHENMFWYRQDPGLGLRLIYFSYDVKMKEKGDIPEGYSVSREKKERFSLILESASTNQTSMYLCASSPRQGDTTIKYFGPGTRLTVT.

The chain is built from TRBV14 and TRBJ2-2; the D gene is possibly TRBD1 (5 bases). There are 14 residues in the CDR3. CDR1 SGHDN and CDR2 FVKESK come from the germline V gene. V lost 2 bases and J lost 6, with 10 bases in between. Here the CDR3 reads CASSQQGVPGELFF. The DNA for the CDR3 is TGTGCCAGCAGCCAACAGGGTGTACCCGGGGAGCTGTTTTTT.

This chain links TRBV9 with TRBJ2-1; 9 bases line up with TRBD2. Germline V lookup: CDR1 SGDLS, CDR2 YYNGEE. The CDR3 consists of 16 residues. V shed 5 bases and J 3 bases; nucleotides not matched to a gene: 9. The CDR3 loop reads CASRAPASGVYNEQFF. CDR3 nucleotides: TGTGCCAGCAGGGCCCCGGCTAGCGGGGTCTACAATGAGCAGTTCTTC. The full variable domain, rest sourced from reference TRBV9 and TRBJ2-1, is DSGVTQTPKHLITATGQRVTLRCSPRSGDLSVYWYQQSLDQGLQFLIQYYNGEERAKGNILERFSAQQFPDLHSELNLSSLELGDSALYFCASRAPASGVYNEQFFGPGTRLTVL.

This clone showed up just a few times. The chain carries TRBV6-5 and TRBJ2-2, with D perhaps TRBD2 (5 bases). CDR1 and CDR2 from the germline V gene are MNHEY and SVGAGI. The CDR3 loop spans 13 amino acids. Trimming took 4 bases from V and 5 from J, leaving 8 bases between them. The CDR3 sequence: CASSSGWTGELFF. CDR3 coding DNA: TGTGCCAGCAGTTCGGGGTGGACCGGGGAGCTGTTTTTT.

This chain connects TRBV3-1 (or the pseudogene TRBV3-2) to TRBJ2-7; 8 bases map to TRBD1. The trim removed 6 bases at V and 4 bases at J, leaving 5 bases unmatched. The length of the CDR3 is 13 residues. The germline V gene has CDR1 LGHDT and CDR2 YNNKEL (reference sequence). CDR3 sequence: CASRRQGSYEQYF. CDR3 coding DNA: TGTGCCAGCAGGCGACAGGGGTCGTACGAGCAGTACTTC.

This chain joins TRBV3-1 (or the pseudogene TRBV3-2) and TRBJ2-2, with 12 bases that match TRBD2. The CDR3 has 15 amino acids. With V trimmed by 7 bases and J by 2 bases, 2 bases remained unmatched. In germline, CDR1 is LGHDT, CDR2 YNNKEL (reference sequence). The CDR3 loop reads CASTTSGSNTGELFF. The CDR3 DNA sequence: TGTGCCAGCACGACTAGCGGGAGTAACACCGGGGAGCTGTTTTTT.

The chain combines TRBV4-1 with TRBJ2-3; D is uncertain. This CDR3 is 14 amino acids long. Trimming took 2 bases from V and 0 from J, leaving 6 bases between them. CDR1 MGHRA and CDR2 YSYEKL come from the germline V gene. For the CDR3, the DNA is TGCGCCAGCAGCCAACGACTTAGCACAGATACGCAGTATTTT. Translated, it gives CASSQRLSTDTQYF.

CDR3 sequence reads: CASRGTTSKYYGYTF. The CDR3 coding sequence is TGTGCCAGCAGGGGGACTACTTCCAAATACTATGGCTACACCTTC. The V and J genes are TRBV28 and TRBJ1-2; possible D gene TRBD1, 5 bases. The CDR3 sequence is 15 residues long. V lost 6 bases to trimming and J lost 3 bases, with 17 bases between them. From germline, CDR1 is MDHEN and CDR2 SYDVKM.

A word on this clone: At one boundary the junction diverges from the germline segment, which might be a read error. V gene TRBV5-4 combines with J gene TRBJ2-3; possible D gene TRBD2, 5 bases. This CDR3 region has 15 residues. Germline lookup yields CDR1 SGHNT and CDR2 YYREEE (reference sequence). The CDR3 protein is CASSSDLQSTDTQYF. The DNA for the CDR3 is TGTGCCAGCAGCTCGGACTTACAGAGCACCGATACGCAGTATTTT. Full variable domain (missing parts from reference TRBV5-4 and TRBJ2-3): ETGVTQSPTHLIKTRGQQVTLRCSSQSGHNTVSWYQQALGQGPQFIFQYYREEENGRGNFPPRFSGLQFPNYSSELNVNALELDDSALYLCASSSDLQSTDTQYFGPGTRLTVL.

This clone occurred a few times. The chain employs TRBV20-1 and TRBJ1-2; 7 positions match TRBD1. The trim removed 3 bases at V and 0 bases at J, leaving 7 bases unmatched. Per germline, CDR1 DFQATT and CDR2 SNEGSKA (reference sequence). CDR3 size: 15 residues. This CDR3 is CSASPTDRTNYGYTF. DNA of the CDR3: TGCAGTGCTAGTCCCACGGACAGGACTAACTATGGCTACACCTTC.

The genes are TRBV7-9 and TRBJ1-6; D is possibly TRBD1 (5 bases). The CDR3 covers 15 residues. Germline V gives CDR1 SEHNR, CDR2 FQNEAQ (reference sequence). Trimming removed 5 bases from V and 2 bases from J, with 10 bases in between. The CDR3 loop reads CASSPQAPYNSPLHF. CDR3 bases: TGTGCCAGCAGCCCACAGGCCCCCTATAATTCACCCCTCCACTTT.

This clone was seen only a few times. CDR3 coding DNA: TGTGCCAGCAGCCGGACTGATTTCTACGAGCAGTACTTC. Translated: CASSRTDFYEQYF. The gene calls are TRBV5-6 and TRBJ2-7; D might be TRBD2 (5 bases). The CDR3 is 13 amino acids. Germline values: CDR1 SGHDT, CDR2 YYEEEE. V dropped 4 bases and J dropped 3 bases, with 11 bases sitting between them.

This sequence joins TRBV4-1 and TRBJ1-4; tentatively, D is TRBD1 (6 bases). The CDR3 is 15 residues long. Germline V gene lookup returns CDR1 MGHRA and CDR2 YSYEKL. The V end lost 7 bases, the J end lost 8 bases, and 20 bases lay between the germline ends. Here the CDR3 DNA reads TGCGCCAGCACCCGAAATCAGGGGCAAGGAGAAAAACTGTTTTTT. Its protein is CASTRNQGQGEKLFF.

The CDR3 sequence: CASSRSEREGETQYF. The CDR3 region has the DNA TGTGCCAGCAGTAGATCGGAGCGGGAAGGTGAGACCCAGTACTTC. V and J are TRBV6-4 and TRBJ2-5, with TRBD2 matching over 7 bases. The germline gives CDR1 MRHNA, CDR2 SNTAGT. J was trimmed by 5 bases and V by 5 bases; bases with no gene match: 11. This CDR3 has 15 amino acids.

CDR3 DNA sequence: TGTGCCAGTAGTGTATTACACTCTGGGGCCAACGTCCTGACTTTC. This translates into CASSVLHSGANVLTF. This chain connects TRBV19 to TRBJ2-6; D is unresolved. Trimming left V 5 bases short and J 0 bases short, with 8 bases between. CDR3 length: 15 residues. Germline lookup yields CDR1 LNHDA and CDR2 SQIVND (reference sequence). Supplemented by reference TRBV19 and TRBJ2-6, the full variable domain reads DGGITQSPKYLFRKEGQNVTLSCEQNLNHDAMYWYRQDPGQGLRLIYYSQIVNDFQKGDIAEGYSVSREKKESFPLTVTSAQKNPTAFYLCASSVLHSGANVLTFGAGSRLTVL.